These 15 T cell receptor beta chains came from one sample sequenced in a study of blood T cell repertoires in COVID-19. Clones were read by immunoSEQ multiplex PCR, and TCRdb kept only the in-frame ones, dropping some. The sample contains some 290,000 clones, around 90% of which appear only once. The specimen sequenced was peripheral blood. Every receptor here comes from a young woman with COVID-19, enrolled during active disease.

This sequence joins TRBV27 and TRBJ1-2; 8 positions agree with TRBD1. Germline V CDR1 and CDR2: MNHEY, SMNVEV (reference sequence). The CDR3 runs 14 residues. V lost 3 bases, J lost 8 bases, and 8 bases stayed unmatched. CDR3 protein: CASSFGTGAGGYTF. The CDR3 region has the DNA TGTGCCAGCAGTTTTGGGACAGGAGCGGGAGGCTACACCTTC.

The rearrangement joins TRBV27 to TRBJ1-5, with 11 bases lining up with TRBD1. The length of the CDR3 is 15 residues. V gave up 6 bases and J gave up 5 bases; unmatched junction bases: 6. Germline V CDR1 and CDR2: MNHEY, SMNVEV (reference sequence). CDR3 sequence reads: CASSTGQGDDQPQHF. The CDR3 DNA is TGTGCCAGCAGCACGGGACAGGGGGACGATCAGCCCCAGCATTTT.

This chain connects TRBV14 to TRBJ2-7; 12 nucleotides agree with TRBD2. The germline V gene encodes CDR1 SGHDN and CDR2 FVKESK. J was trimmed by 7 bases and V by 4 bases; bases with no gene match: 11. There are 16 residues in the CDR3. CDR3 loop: CASSLFRLAGAIEQYF. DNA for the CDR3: TGTGCCAGCAGCCTCTTCCGACTAGCGGGAGCGATAGAGCAGTACTTC.

The CDR3 bases are TGTGCCAGCATCATGGGCCAGACAGGGGTTAATTCACCCCTCCACTTT. As protein: CASIMGQTGVNSPLHF. This chain uses TRBV28 with TRBJ1-6, with 8 bases matching TRBD1. CDR3 length equals 16 residues. Unmatched junction bases numbered 11, after V lost 7 bases and J lost 6 bases. In germline, CDR1 is MDHEN, CDR2 SYDVKM.

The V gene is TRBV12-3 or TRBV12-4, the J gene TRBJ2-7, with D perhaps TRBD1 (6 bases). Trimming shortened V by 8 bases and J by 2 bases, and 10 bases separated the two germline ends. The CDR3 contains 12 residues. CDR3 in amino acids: CASGWTAYEQYF. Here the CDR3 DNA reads TGTGCCAGCGGGTGGACAGCCTACGAGCAGTACTTC.

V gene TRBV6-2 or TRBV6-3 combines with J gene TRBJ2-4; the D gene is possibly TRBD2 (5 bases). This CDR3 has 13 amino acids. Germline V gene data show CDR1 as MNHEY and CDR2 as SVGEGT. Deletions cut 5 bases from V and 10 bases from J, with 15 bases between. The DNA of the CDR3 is TGTGCCAGCAGTCCCCTGGCTAGCAGGATTCAGTACTTC. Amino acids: CASSPLASRIQYF.

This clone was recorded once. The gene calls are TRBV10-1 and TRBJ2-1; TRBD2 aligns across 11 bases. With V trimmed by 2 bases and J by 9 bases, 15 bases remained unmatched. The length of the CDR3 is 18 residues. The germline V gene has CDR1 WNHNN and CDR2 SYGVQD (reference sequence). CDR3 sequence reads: CASSESSGRAIINSEQFF. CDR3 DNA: TGCGCCAGCAGTGAGAGTAGCGGGAGGGCCATTATTAATAGTGAGCAGTTCTTC.

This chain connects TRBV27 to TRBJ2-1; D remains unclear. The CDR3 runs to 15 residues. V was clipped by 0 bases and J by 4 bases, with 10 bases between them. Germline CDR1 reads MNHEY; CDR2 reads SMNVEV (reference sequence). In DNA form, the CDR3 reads TGTGCCAGCAGTTTATCGGTAACTTATTACAATGAGCAGTTCTTC. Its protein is CASSLSVTYYNEQFF.

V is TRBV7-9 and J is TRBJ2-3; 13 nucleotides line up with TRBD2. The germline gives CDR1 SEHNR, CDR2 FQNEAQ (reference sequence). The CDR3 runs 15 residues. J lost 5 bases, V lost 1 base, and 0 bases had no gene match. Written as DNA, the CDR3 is TGTGCCAGCAGCTTAGGACTAGCGGGAGGAGATACGCAGTATTTT. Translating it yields CASSLGLAGGDTQYF.

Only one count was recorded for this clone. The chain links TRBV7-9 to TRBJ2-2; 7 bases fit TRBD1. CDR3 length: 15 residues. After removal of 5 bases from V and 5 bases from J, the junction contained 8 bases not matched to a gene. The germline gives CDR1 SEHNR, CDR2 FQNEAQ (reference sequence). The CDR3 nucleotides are TGTGCCAGCAGCGCCCGGACAGGCCCAACCGGGGAGCTGTTTTTT. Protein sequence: CASSARTGPTGELFF.

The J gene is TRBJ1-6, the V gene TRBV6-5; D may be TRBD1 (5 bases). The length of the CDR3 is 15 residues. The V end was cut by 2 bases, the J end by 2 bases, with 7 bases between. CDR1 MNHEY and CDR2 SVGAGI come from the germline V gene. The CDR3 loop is CASSYGRAYNSPLHF. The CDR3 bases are TGTGCCAGCAGTTACGGCAGGGCCTATAATTCACCCCTCCACTTT.

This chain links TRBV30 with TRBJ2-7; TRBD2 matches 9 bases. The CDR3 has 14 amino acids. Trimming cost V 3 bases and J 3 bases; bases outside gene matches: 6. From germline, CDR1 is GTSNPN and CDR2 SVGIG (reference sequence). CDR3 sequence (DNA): TGTGCCTGGAGCCCCCTTAGCGGGGGCTACGAGCAGTACTTC. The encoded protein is CAWSPLSGGYEQYF.

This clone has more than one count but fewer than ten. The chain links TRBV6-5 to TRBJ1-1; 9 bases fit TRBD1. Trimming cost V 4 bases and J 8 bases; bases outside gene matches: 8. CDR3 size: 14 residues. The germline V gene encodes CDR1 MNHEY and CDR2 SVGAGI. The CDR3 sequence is CASSFTGGAGEAFF. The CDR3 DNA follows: TGTGCCAGCAGTTTTACAGGGGGCGCCGGAGAAGCTTTCTTT.

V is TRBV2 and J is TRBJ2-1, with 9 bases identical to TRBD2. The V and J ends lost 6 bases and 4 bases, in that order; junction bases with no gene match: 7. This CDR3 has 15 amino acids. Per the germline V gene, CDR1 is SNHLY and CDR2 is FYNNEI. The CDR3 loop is CASRGSGREYNEQFF. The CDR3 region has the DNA TGTGCCAGCAGAGGTAGCGGGAGAGAATACAATGAGCAGTTCTTC. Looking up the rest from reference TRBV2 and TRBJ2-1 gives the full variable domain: EPEVTQTPSHQVTQMGQEVILRCVPISNHLYFYWYRQILGQKVEFLVSFYNNEISEKSEIFDDQFSVERPDGSNFTLKIRSTKLEDSAMYFCASRGSGREYNEQFFGPGTRLTVL.

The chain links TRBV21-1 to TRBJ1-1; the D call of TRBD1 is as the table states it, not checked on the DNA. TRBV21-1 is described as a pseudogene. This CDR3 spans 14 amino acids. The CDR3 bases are TGTGCCAGCAGCTGGGACACCTTGAACACTGAAGCTTTCTTT. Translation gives CASSWDTLNTEAFF.